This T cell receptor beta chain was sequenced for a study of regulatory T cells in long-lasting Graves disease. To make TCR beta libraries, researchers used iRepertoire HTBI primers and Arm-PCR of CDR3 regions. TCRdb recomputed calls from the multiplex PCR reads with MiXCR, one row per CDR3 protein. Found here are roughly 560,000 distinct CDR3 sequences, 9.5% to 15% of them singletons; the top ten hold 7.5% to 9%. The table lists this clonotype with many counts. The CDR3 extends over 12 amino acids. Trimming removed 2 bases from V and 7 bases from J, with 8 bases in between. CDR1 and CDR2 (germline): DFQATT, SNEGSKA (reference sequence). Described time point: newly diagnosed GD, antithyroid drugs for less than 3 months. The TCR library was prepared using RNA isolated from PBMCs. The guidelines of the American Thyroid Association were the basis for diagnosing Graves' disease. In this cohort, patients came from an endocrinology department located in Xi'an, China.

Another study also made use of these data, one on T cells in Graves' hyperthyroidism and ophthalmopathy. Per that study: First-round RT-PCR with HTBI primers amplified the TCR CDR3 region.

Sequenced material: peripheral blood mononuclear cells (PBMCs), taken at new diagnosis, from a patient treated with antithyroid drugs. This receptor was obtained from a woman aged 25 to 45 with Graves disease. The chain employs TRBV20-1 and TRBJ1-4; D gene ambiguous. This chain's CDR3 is CSARRASEKLFF. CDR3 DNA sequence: TGCAGTGCTAGACGGGCTAGTGAAAAACTGTTTTTT.